Each of the 27 T cell receptor beta chains below was sequenced from the same sample in a study of blood T cell repertoires in COVID-19. Sequenced by immunoSEQ multiplex PCR; TCRdb stores in-frame clones only, minus some. This repertoire shows a few hundred thousand clones, around 83% found once; its top ten account for roughly 2%. Specimen: peripheral blood. The source of these receptors is a man in his thirties or forties who had recovered from COVID-19.

In this sample, this clone turned up once. The chain uses TRBV2 and TRBJ1-4; D may be TRBD1 (6 bases). This CDR3 contains 15 residues. Looked up from germline, CDR1 is SNHLY and CDR2 is FYNNEI. The V gene lost 6 bases and the J gene lost 3 bases, with 14 bases spanning the gap. CDR3 in DNA: TGTGCCAGCAGCCTTATAACAGGGTCTAATGAAAAACTGTTTTTT. It translates to CASSLITGSNEKLFF. The variable domain in full, with the rest retrieved from reference TRBV2 and TRBJ1-4, is EPEVTQTPSHQVTQMGQEVILRCVPISNHLYFYWYRQILGQKVEFLVSFYNNEISEKSEIFDDQFSVERPDGSNFTLKIRSTKLEDSAMYFCASSLITGSNEKLFFGSGTQLSVL.

The chain employs TRBV6-6 and TRBJ2-2, with 7 bases lining up with TRBD1. Trimming removed 5 bases from V and 8 bases from J; junction bases left unmatched: 2. This CDR3 has 12 amino acids. The V gene's germline CDR1 is MNHNY and CDR2 SVGAGI (reference sequence). This CDR3 reads CASSVQGGELFF. CDR3 in DNA: TGTGCCAGCAGTGTACAGGGGGGGGAGCTGTTTTTT.

This clone occurred a few times. The genes are TRBV4-1 and TRBJ1-5, with 8 bases matching TRBD1. The CDR3 is made up of 15 amino acids. CDR1 is MGHRA and CDR2 is YSYEKL in the germline V gene. Trimming at V came to 4 bases and at J to 4 bases, leaving 6 bases not matched to a gene. CDR3: CASSRTTGVNQPQHF. CDR3 nucleotide sequence: TGCGCCAGCAGCCGCACGACAGGGGTAAATCAGCCCCAGCATTTT.

This chain connects TRBV6-5 to TRBJ1-2, with 8 bases identical to TRBD1. This CDR3 region has 14 residues. Germline V CDR1 and CDR2: MNHEY, SVGAGI. Trimming took 7 bases from V and 4 from J; bases not matched to a gene: 8. The CDR3 region is CASTAGGGIYGYTF. CDR3 coding DNA: TGTGCCAGCACTGCAGGGGGCGGGATCTATGGCTACACCTTC.

In its sample, this clone was seen once. This chain joins TRBV25-1 and TRBJ1-1, with D uncertain. V lost 7 bases and J lost 0, with 3 bases in between. Looked up from germline, CDR1 is MGHDK and CDR2 is SYGVNS. CDR3 length: 11 amino acids. The CDR3 reads CASILNTEAFF. CDR3 coding DNA: TGTGCCAGCATATTGAACACTGAAGCTTTCTTT.

The sample holds one count of this clone. The rearrangement links TRBV18 to TRBJ1-2; the D gene is possibly TRBD1 (5 bases). Deletions cut 6 bases from V and 3 bases from J, with 14 bases between. The germline CDR1 and CDR2 sequences are KGHSH and LQKENI. CDR3 length: 14 residues. The CDR3 protein is CASSPGTDDYGYTF. The CDR3, as DNA: TGTGCCAGCTCCCCTGGGACTGACGACTATGGCTACACCTTC.

The genes are TRBV19 and TRBJ1-1; D is uncertain. The CDR3 loop spans 12 amino acids. V lost 6 bases, J lost 0 bases, and 5 bases lay in between. CDR1 is LNHDA, CDR2 SQIVND, per germline (reference sequence). CDR3 amino acids: CASRAMNTEAFF. The CDR3 DNA is TGTGCCAGTAGGGCCATGAACACTGAAGCTTTCTTT.

The chain links TRBV7-9 to TRBJ1-4; 8 bases fit TRBD1. The J segment lost 0 bases and the V segment lost 5 bases, leaving 5 bases of the junction unmatched. The CDR3 covers 16 residues. Germline V gene sequence: CDR1 SEHNR, CDR2 FQNEAQ (reference sequence). The CDR3 DNA sequence: TGTGCCAGCAGCGAGGCAGGGGGCTCAACTAATGAAAAACTGTTTTTT. It specifies CASSEAGGSTNEKLFF.

The rearrangement joins TRBV19 to TRBJ2-5; TRBD1 is a possible D gene (5 bases). CDR3 size: 16 residues. CDR1 is LNHDA, CDR2 SQIVND, per germline (reference sequence). Trimming took 1 base from V and 5 from J, leaving 17 bases between them. CDR3 sequence reads: CASSIGVGQGVETQYF. The CDR3, as DNA: TGTGCCAGTAGTATAGGGGTGGGGCAGGGCGTGGAGACCCAGTACTTC.

The J gene is TRBJ2-3, the V gene TRBV11-2; no reliable D call. V dropped 5 bases and J dropped 2 bases, with 17 bases sitting between them. The germline CDR1 and CDR2 sequences are SGHAT and FQNNGV. The CDR3 has 16 amino acids. The DNA for the CDR3 is TGTGCCAGCAGCCCAGCCCCACAGAGAGACACAGATACGCAGTATTTT. Amino acid sequence: CASSPAPQRDTDTQYF.

The chain has TRBV14 and TRBJ1-1; no definite D call. CDR1 and CDR2 (germline): SGHDN, FVKESK. This CDR3 contains 14 residues. Trimming pared 0 bases from V and 4 bases from J, leaving 9 bases between. The CDR3 DNA follows: TGTGCCAGCAGCCAAGATTGGTATAGCACTGAAGCTTTCTTT. It codes for CASSQDWYSTEAFF.

V usage is TRBV7-9 and J usage is TRBJ1-3; D call uncertain. Germline CDR1 and CDR2: SEHNR and FQNEAQ (reference sequence). The length of the CDR3 is 18 residues. Trimming cost V 5 bases and J 0 bases, with 20 bases left between them. CDR3 residues: CASSARGGRGFSGNTIYF. In nucleotides, the CDR3 is TGTGCCAGCAGCGCAAGAGGTGGCAGAGGTTTCTCTGGAAACACCATATATTTT.

This chain joins TRBV5-1 and TRBJ1-2; 9 bases align to TRBD1. J was trimmed by 5 bases and V by 4 bases; bases with no gene match: 9. There are 15 residues in the CDR3. Germline V gene data show CDR1 as SGHRS and CDR2 as YFSETQ. This chain's CDR3 is CASSATGTGSYGYTF. In DNA, the CDR3 is TGCGCCAGCAGCGCAACCGGGACAGGGTCATATGGCTACACCTTC.

J is TRBJ2-1 and V is TRBV5-1, with 7 bases fitting TRBD2. The V and J ends lost 1 base and 4 bases, in that order; junction bases with no gene match: 11. There are 17 residues in the CDR3. CDR1 and CDR2 (germline): SGHRS, YFSETQ. This chain's CDR3 is CASSLSFLSGVYNEQFF. The CDR3 region has the DNA TGCGCCAGCAGCTTGTCTTTCTTGAGCGGGGTTTACAATGAGCAGTTCTTC.

This sequence joins TRBV6-6 and TRBJ1-2; 9 bases map to TRBD1. CDR3 size: 14 residues. Germline trimming cut 6 bases from V and 7 bases from J; bases unmatched to any gene: 9. CDR1 is MNHNY and CDR2 is SVGAGI in the germline V gene (reference sequence). The CDR3 nucleotides read TGTGCCAGCAGAGACTTCGGGACAGGGAGTGGCTACACCTTC. Translated: CASRDFGTGSGYTF.

The chain recombines TRBV19 with TRBJ1-4, with TRBD1 identical over 8 bases. The V segment lost 5 bases and the J segment 8 bases; nucleotides outside the gene matches: 7. The CDR3 is made up of 14 amino acids. Germline V CDR1 and CDR2: LNHDA, SQIVND (reference sequence). CDR3 DNA: TGTGCCAGTAGTTGGGATAGGACAGGGGAAAAACTGTTTTTT. It encodes CASSWDRTGEKLFF.

The chain recombines TRBV28 with TRBJ1-1; TRBD1 is a possible D gene (6 bases). Per the germline V gene, CDR1 is MDHEN and CDR2 is SYDVKM. The CDR3 has 14 amino acids. V was trimmed by 6 bases and J by 6 bases, leaving 17 bases between them. The CDR3, as DNA: TGTGCCAGCAGGCCTTTTGCAGGGACATCTGAAGCTTTCTTT. It is translated as CASRPFAGTSEAFF.

The V and J genes are TRBV12-3 or TRBV12-4 and TRBJ1-2; 9 bases agree with TRBD1. V shed 5 bases and J 7 bases; nucleotides not matched to a gene: 5. This CDR3 spans 13 amino acids. The CDR3 nucleotides read TGTGCCAGCAGTCAACAGGGGGCGGCTGGCTACACCTTC. Translating gives CASSQQGAAGYTF.

The CDR3 here is CASSPGNSGANVLTF. The CDR3 nucleotides read TGTGCCAGCAGCCCCGGGAACTCTGGGGCCAACGTCCTGACTTTC. The V and J genes are TRBV2 and TRBJ2-6; weak D call: TRBD2 (5 bases). Per germline, CDR1 SNHLY and CDR2 FYNNEI. Trimming removed 6 bases at V and 0 bases at J, with 9 bases between. The CDR3 totals 15 residues.

The chain combines TRBV6-6 with TRBJ1-5; 9 bases align to TRBD1. This CDR3 region has 16 residues. V shed 5 bases, J shed 0 bases, and the junction held 5 bases outside the gene matches. Germline V gene lookup returns CDR1 MNHNY and CDR2 SVGAGI (reference sequence). CDR3 nucleotide sequence: TGTGCCAGCAGTGGGGGACAGGGCCATAGCAATCAGCCCCAGCATTTT. Translating it yields CASSGGQGHSNQPQHF.

This clone was seen a single time. The chain carries TRBV5-1 and TRBJ1-3, with D unclear. CDR3 length equals 15 residues. Per germline, CDR1 SGHRS and CDR2 YFSETQ. The germline V and J ends were trimmed by 1 base and 0 bases, with 8 bases remaining between them. The CDR3 DNA reads TGCGCCAGCAGCTTGATGGCCACCTCTGGAAACACCATATATTTT. This sequence encodes CASSLMATSGNTIYF.

This chain uses TRBV19 with TRBJ2-3; TRBD2 matches at 9 bases. Germline assignment: CDR1 LNHDA and CDR2 SQIVND (reference sequence). Germline trimming cut 5 bases from V and 3 bases from J; bases unmatched to any gene: 9. The CDR3 sequence is 16 residues long. The CDR3 is CASSLVAGAWTDTQYF. For the CDR3, the DNA is TGTGCCAGTAGTTTGGTAGCGGGGGCCTGGACAGATACGCAGTATTTT.

The V call is TRBV7-3, the J call TRBJ2-1; 7 nucleotides agree with TRBD2. The CDR3 extends over 16 amino acids. Per the germline V gene, CDR1 is SGHTA and CDR2 is FQGTGA. V was clipped by 2 bases and J by 4 bases; unmatched bases: 8. CDR3 coding DNA: TGTGCCAGCAGCTTATGGGACGCGGGGGAGTACAATGAGCAGTTCTTC. Its protein is CASSLWDAGEYNEQFF.

The chain joins TRBV6-5 to TRBJ1-5; tentative D call: TRBD1 (5 bases). Trimming removed 0 bases at V and 5 bases at J, with 14 bases between. Germline loops: CDR1 MNHEY, CDR2 SVGAGI. The CDR3 is 16 amino acids. The DNA for the CDR3 is TGTGCCAGCAGTTACTCAATCCCAGGGTCGGATCAGCCCCAGCATTTT. Translated: CASSYSIPGSDQPQHF.

This chain links TRBV28 with TRBJ1-2; D gene uncertain. The V end lost 8 bases, the J end lost 6 bases, and 16 bases lay between the germline ends. Germline V gene lookup returns CDR1 MDHEN and CDR2 SYDVKM. The CDR3 runs to 13 residues. The CDR3 nucleotides are TGTGCCAGCTACCCCCTGGGCCGTAATGGCTACACCTTC. Translated, it gives CASYPLGRNGYTF.

The rearrangement joins TRBV6-5 to TRBJ2-5, with TRBD1 matching over 8 bases. CDR1 is MNHEY and CDR2 is SVGAGI in the germline V gene. The length of the CDR3 is 15 residues. V gave up 7 bases and J gave up 5 bases; unmatched junction bases: 12. In DNA form, the CDR3 reads TGTGCCAGCAAGATATCCAGGGGGCTTGGGGAGACCCAGTACTTC. Amino acids: CASKISRGLGETQYF.

The chain carries TRBV5-8 and TRBJ1-2, with D unclear. Germline V lookup: CDR1 SGHTS, CDR2 YDEGEE. The CDR3 consists of 12 residues. Trimming took 6 bases from V and 2 from J, leaving 8 bases between them. The CDR3 nucleotides are TGTGCCAGCACGAAACAGAACTATGGCTACACCTTC. It is translated as CASTKQNYGYTF.